One and the same sample provided the 19 T cell receptor beta chains below, sequenced in a study of cytomegalovirus exposure and HLA in healthy donors. With 60 Vbeta and 13 Jbeta primers, the PCR was carried out. Here immunoSEQ multiplex PCR was the method, and the copy in TCRdb shows in-frame clones only, minus some. The data contain some 130,000 clones, about 74% of them singletons. Sequenced input: PBMCs. These receptors were obtained from a male donor in good health and CMV-seronegative.

This clone was observed once. The rearrangement links TRBV5-4 to TRBJ2-7; 7 nucleotides line up with TRBD2. The V gene's germline CDR1 is SGHNT and CDR2 YYREEE (reference sequence). The CDR3 runs 14 residues. V trimming: 4 bases; J trimming: 2 bases; junction bases outside the gene matches: 6. DNA of the CDR3: TGTGCCAGCAGCCCTGGGGAGGGTACCTACGAGCAGTACTTC. Encoded protein: CASSPGEGTYEQYF. Combining the CDR3 with reference TRBV5-4 and TRBJ2-7 gives the whole variable domain ETGVTQSPTHLIKTRGQQVTLRCSSQSGHNTVSWYQQALGQGPQFIFQYYREEENGRGNFPPRFSGLQFPNYSSELNVNALELDDSALYLCASSPGEGTYEQYFGPGTRLTVT.

This chain links TRBV11-3 with TRBJ2-2, with 8 bases matching TRBD1. Per the germline V gene, CDR1 is SGHNT and CDR2 is YENEEA. J gave up 0 bases and V 1 base, and 7 bases lay outside the gene matches. CDR3 length: 18 residues. The CDR3 here is CASSLGLGQGTNTGELFF. The CDR3 DNA sequence: TGTGCCAGCAGCTTAGGCCTTGGACAGGGAACGAACACCGGGGAGCTGTTTTTT.

This sequence joins TRBV28 and TRBJ2-6; 7 bases are shared with TRBD1. V lost 6 bases and J lost 3; bases outside the gene matches: 5. The length of the CDR3 is 15 residues. CDR1 is MDHEN, CDR2 SYDVKM, per germline. The CDR3 spells CASRITGDGANVLTF. DNA of the CDR3: TGTGCCAGCAGAATTACAGGGGATGGGGCCAACGTCCTGACTTTC.

Turning to this clone: Other DNA sequences within the sample encode an identical CDR3. V and J are TRBV9 and TRBJ2-2; the D gene is possibly TRBD2 (7 bases). CDR3 length: 14 amino acids. Trimming took off 5 bases at V and 4 bases at J, with 12 bases between the two ends. CDR1 SGDLS and CDR2 YYNGEE come from the germline V gene. The CDR3 sequence is CASSVGGATGELFF. DNA of the CDR3: TGTGCCAGCAGTGTGGGGGGGGCCACCGGGGAGCTGTTTTTT.

This chain uses TRBV25-1 with TRBJ2-1, with 7 bases fitting TRBD1. V was pared by 2 bases and J by 10 bases, with 5 bases of the junction left unmatched. CDR1 MGHDK and CDR2 SYGVNS come from the germline V gene. CDR3 size: 13 residues. The CDR3 bases are TGTGCCAGCAGTGAAACAGGGGCTGGGGAGCAGTTCTTC. The encoded protein is CASSETGAGEQFF. Combining the CDR3 with reference TRBV25-1 and TRBJ2-1 gives the whole variable domain EADIYQTPRYLVIGTGKKITLECSQTMGHDKMYWYQQDPGMELHLIHYSYGVNSTEKGDLSSESTVSRIRTEHFPLTLESARPSHTSQYLCASSETGAGEQFFGPGTRLTVL.

CDR3 coding DNA: TGTGCCACCAGCAGAGATTCGATTGGGGGCGCGAACACCGGGGAGCTGTTTTTT. Translation: CATSRDSIGGANTGELFF. This rearrangement joins TRBV15 to TRBJ2-2, with TRBD1 as a possible D gene (6 bases). Trimming cost V 0 bases and J 0 bases, with 14 bases left between them. This CDR3 comprises 18 residues. Per germline, CDR1 LNHNV and CDR2 YYDKDF (reference sequence).

This clone was picked up a small number of times. The chain links TRBV2 to TRBJ2-6, with TRBD1 matching 10 bases. Germline CDR1 is SNHLY and CDR2 is FYNNEI. The CDR3 loop spans 14 amino acids. The V gene end was trimmed by 10 bases and the J gene end by 4 bases; junction bases not matched to a gene: 4. CDR3 nucleotides: TGTGCCACAGACAGGGGGCACGGGGCCAACGTCCTGACTTTC. Translating gives CATDRGHGANVLTF.

A word on this clone: One end of the junction does not line up with germline, which may come from a read error. The chain uses TRBV29-1 and TRBJ2-1, with 9 bases lining up with TRBD1. The CDR3 contains 18 residues. From germline, CDR1 is SQVTM and CDR2 ANQGSEA. This CDR3 reads CSVGDRVGLARSYNGQFF. The CDR3 nucleotides are TGCAGCGTGGGGGACAGGGTGGGTTTAGCAAGGTCCTACAATGGGCAGTTCTTC.

V gene TRBV9 combines with J gene TRBJ1-3; a possible D gene is TRBD1 (6 bases). This CDR3 is 15 amino acids long. Trimming removed 4 bases from V and 4 bases from J, with 15 bases in between. The germline V gene encodes CDR1 SGDLS and CDR2 YYNGEE. CDR3 sequence reads: CASSPPGVGGNTIYF. The CDR3 DNA reads TGTGCCAGCAGCCCCCCAGGGGTTGGAGGAAACACCATATATTTT.

The rearrangement links TRBV7-9 to TRBJ2-3, with 7 bases aligning to TRBD2. V gave up 8 bases and J gave up 2 bases; unmatched junction bases: 10. Germline V lookup: CDR1 SEHNR, CDR2 FQNEAQ (reference sequence). The CDR3 covers 15 residues. CDR3 coding DNA: TGTGCCAGCCAGCGCGGGAGAGACTACACAGATACGCAGTATTTT. Encoded protein: CASQRGRDYTDTQYF.

The rearrangement links TRBV28 to TRBJ2-7; possibly TRBD2 for D (6 bases). Germline V gives CDR1 MDHEN, CDR2 SYDVKM. This CDR3 contains 13 residues. The germline V and J ends were trimmed by 7 bases and 3 bases, with 13 bases remaining between them. This CDR3 reads CASKTGDDYEQYF. CDR3 DNA sequence: TGTGCCAGCAAGACGGGGGACGACTACGAGCAGTACTTC.

The gene calls are TRBV7-9 and TRBJ2-7; 9 bases agree with TRBD1. Germline-derived CDR1 and CDR2 are SEHNR and FQNEAQ (reference sequence). The J segment lost 5 bases and the V segment lost 1 base, leaving 3 bases of the junction unmatched. The CDR3 runs to 14 residues. CDR3: CASSLGTGANEQYF. In nucleotides, the CDR3 is TGTGCCAGCAGCTTAGGGACAGGGGCCAACGAGCAGTACTTC.

The genes are TRBV7-2 and TRBJ1-2, with 7 bases that match TRBD1. The J segment lost 4 bases and the V segment lost 2 bases, leaving 7 bases of the junction unmatched. The CDR3 has 15 amino acids. Looked up from germline, CDR1 is SGHTA and CDR2 is FQGNSA. The CDR3 coding sequence is TGTGCCAGCAGCTTAACTGAGACAGGGTTCTATGGCTACACCTTC. It is translated as CASSLTETGFYGYTF.

The chain carries TRBV19 and TRBJ1-4; D is unclear. Germline CDR1 is LNHDA and CDR2 is SQIVND (reference sequence). CDR3 length: 15 amino acids. Trimming removed 4 bases from V and 0 bases from J, with 9 bases in between. For the CDR3, the DNA is TGTGCCAGTAGTACCGGAGAAGCAACTAATGAAAAACTGTTTTTT. Protein product: CASSTGEATNEKLFF.

The gene calls are TRBV5-6 and TRBJ1-2, with D possibly TRBD1 on 6 matching bases. V was clipped by 3 bases and J by 5 bases, with 8 bases between them. The CDR3 has 12 residues. Germline V gene lookup returns CDR1 SGHDT and CDR2 YYEEEE. CDR3 nucleotide sequence: TGTGCCAGCAGCTCAGGGGTGTATGGCTACACCTTC. Its translation: CASSSGVYGYTF.

The chain carries TRBV18 and TRBJ2-2; 8 bases match TRBD1. CDR1 is KGHSH, CDR2 LQKENI, per germline. V lost 4 bases to trimming and J lost 4 bases; unmatched junction nucleotides: 2. The CDR3 is made up of 14 amino acids. The CDR3 region has the DNA TGTGCCAGCTCACTGGACAGGGTCACCGGGGAGCTGTTTTTT. Translation gives CASSLDRVTGELFF.

The chain employs TRBV18 and TRBJ2-7; 8 positions match TRBD1. The J segment lost 5 bases and the V segment lost 4 bases, leaving 4 bases of the junction unmatched. CDR1 and CDR2 from the germline V gene are KGHSH and LQKENI. The CDR3 is 13 amino acids. The CDR3 DNA sequence: TGTGCCAGCTCACTGACAGGGGTCGACGAGCAGTACTTC. This translates into CASSLTGVDEQYF.

This clone showed up just once. This chain links TRBV13 with TRBJ2-7, with 9 nucleotides matching TRBD1. The CDR3 covers 17 residues. Germline trimming cut 5 bases from V and 3 bases from J; bases unmatched to any gene: 14. CDR1 is PRHDT, CDR2 FYEKMQ, per germline (reference sequence). CDR3 coding DNA: TGTGCCAGCAGCCCCTTTTTTAGGACAGGGGCAAGCTACGAGCAGTACTTC. Its protein is CASSPFFRTGASYEQYF.

The chain carries TRBV2 and TRBJ2-3; perhaps TRBD2 as D (7 bases). Germline V lookup: CDR1 SNHLY, CDR2 FYNNEI. The CDR3 consists of 15 residues. V was clipped by 4 bases and J by 1 base, with 12 bases between them. The CDR3 here is CASSGLAGGTDTQYF. The CDR3, as DNA: TGTGCCAGCAGTGGACTAGCAGGGGGCACAGATACGCAGTATTTT.